The clone carrying this T cell receptor beta chain was detected ten times or more. TCRdb analysed the RT-PCR reads with MiXCR anew, one entry per CDR3 protein. The profile shows about 700,000 distinct CDR3 sequences, over 12% of them singletons. V gave up 5 bases and J gave up 4 bases; unmatched junction bases: 7. The CDR3 spans 14 residues. Looked up from germline, CDR1 is MNHEY and CDR2 is SVGAGI. The sequenced sample consisted of memory CD4+ T cells from blood. This TCR came from a female donor in good health, serving as a healthy control. V and J are TRBV6-5 and TRBJ2-7; 8 bases agree with TRBD1. This CDR3 is CASSLQGGKYEQYF. CDR3 DNA: TGTGCCAGCAGTCTACAGGGGGGTAAATACGAGCAGTACTTC.